The clone carrying this TCR beta chain was observed at least ten times. Its specificity is unknown. This entry belongs to a study of glioma-infiltrating T cells. Study outcomes and limitations: Above-expected tissue-blood divergence occurred in all gliomas, most in low-grade ones. Very few CDR3 sequences were shared between tissue and blood.

V lost 3 bases, J lost 6 bases, and 8 bases lay in between. The CDR3 totals 12 residues. Germline values: CDR1 MNHEY, CDR2 SMNVEV (reference sequence). Amplification of TCR alpha and beta CDR3 regions from RNA used iRepertoire nested multiplex PCR. TCRdb redid the calling of the multiplex PCR reads with MiXCR, one entry per CDR3 protein. The table shows 100,000 to 150,000 distinct CDR3 sequences, with 20% to 25% occurring only once. This chain links TRBV27 with TRBJ1-1; D is undetermined. The material sequenced was glioma tissue, nonneoplastic brain tissue, or PBMCs (not recorded which). The origin of this receptor is a human donor with low-grade glioma or glioblastoma, undergoing nonglioma brain surgery, or in good health (not recorded which). In DNA, the CDR3 is TGTGCCAGCAGTTTTGGAGGATCTGAAGCTTTCTTT. This codes for CASSFGGSEAFF.